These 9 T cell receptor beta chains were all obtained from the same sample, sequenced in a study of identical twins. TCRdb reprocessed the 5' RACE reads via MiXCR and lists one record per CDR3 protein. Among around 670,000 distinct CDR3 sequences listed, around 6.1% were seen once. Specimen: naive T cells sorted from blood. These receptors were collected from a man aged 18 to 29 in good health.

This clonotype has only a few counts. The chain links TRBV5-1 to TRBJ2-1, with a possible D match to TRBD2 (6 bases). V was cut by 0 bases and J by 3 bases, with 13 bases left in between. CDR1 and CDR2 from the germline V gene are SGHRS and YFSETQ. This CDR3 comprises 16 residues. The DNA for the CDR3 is TGCGCCAGCAGCTTGGAGGGTAGCGGATACTACAATGAGCAGTTCTTC. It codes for CASSLEGSGYYNEQFF.

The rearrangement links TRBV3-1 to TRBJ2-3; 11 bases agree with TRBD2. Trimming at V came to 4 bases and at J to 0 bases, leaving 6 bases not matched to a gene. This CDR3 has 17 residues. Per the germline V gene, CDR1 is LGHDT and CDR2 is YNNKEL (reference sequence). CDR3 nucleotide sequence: TGTGCCAGCAGCCGCACCCGGACTAGCGGGAGCACAGATACGCAGTATTTT. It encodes CASSRTRTSGSTDTQYF.

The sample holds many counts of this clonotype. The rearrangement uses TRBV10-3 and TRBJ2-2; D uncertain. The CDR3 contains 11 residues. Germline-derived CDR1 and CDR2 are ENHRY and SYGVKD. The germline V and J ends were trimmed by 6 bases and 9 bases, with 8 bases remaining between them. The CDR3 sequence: CAIRSSRELFF. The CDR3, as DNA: TGTGCCATCAGGTCCTCCCGGGAGCTGTTTTTT.

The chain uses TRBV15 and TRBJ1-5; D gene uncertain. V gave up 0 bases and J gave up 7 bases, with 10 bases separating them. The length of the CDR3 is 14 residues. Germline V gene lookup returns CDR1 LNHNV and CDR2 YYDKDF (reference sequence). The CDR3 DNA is TGTGCCACCAGCAGAGACCAGGCGGGGCAGCCCCAGCATTTT. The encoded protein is CATSRDQAGQPQHF.

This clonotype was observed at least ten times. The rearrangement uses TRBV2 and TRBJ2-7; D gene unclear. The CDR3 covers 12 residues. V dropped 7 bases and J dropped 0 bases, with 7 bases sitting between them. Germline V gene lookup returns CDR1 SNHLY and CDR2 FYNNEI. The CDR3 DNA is TGTGCCAGCACCGGAAACTCCTACGAGCAGTACGTC. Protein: CASTGNSYEQYV.

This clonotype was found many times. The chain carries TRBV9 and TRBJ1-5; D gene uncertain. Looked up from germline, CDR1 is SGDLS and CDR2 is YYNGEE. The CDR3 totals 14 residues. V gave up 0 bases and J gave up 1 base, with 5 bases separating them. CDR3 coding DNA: TGTGCCAGCAGCGTAGACCCGAGCAATCAGCCCCAGCATTTT. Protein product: CASSVDPSNQPQHF.

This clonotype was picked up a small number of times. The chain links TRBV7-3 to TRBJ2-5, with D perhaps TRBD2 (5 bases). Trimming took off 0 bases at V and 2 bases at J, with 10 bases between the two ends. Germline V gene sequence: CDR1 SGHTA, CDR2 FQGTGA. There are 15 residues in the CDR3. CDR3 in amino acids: CASSLTYRRQETQYF. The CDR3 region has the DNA TGTGCCAGCAGCTTAACGTACCGGAGGCAAGAGACCCAGTACTTC.

The CDR3 reads CASSRPGSFSYEQYF. CDR3 bases: TGTGCCAGCTCACGCCCCGGCAGCTTCTCCTACGAGCAGTACTTC. The chain couples TRBV18 to TRBJ2-7; D is ambiguous. CDR3 length: 15 residues. CDR1 is KGHSH and CDR2 is LQKENI in the germline V gene. The germline V and J ends were trimmed by 4 bases and 0 bases, with 13 bases remaining between them.

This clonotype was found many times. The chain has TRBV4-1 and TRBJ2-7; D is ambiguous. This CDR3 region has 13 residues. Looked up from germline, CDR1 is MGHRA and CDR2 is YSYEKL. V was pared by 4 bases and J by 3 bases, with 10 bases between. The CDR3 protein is CASSPRLDYEQYV. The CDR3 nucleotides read TGCGCCAGCAGCCCGCGATTGGACTACGAGCAGTACGTC.